This TCR beta chain was sequenced during a study of blood T cell repertoires in COVID-19. Study context: Sources were T cells, B-cell-depleted T cells, or PBMCs; the material itself was cDNA or gDNA.

Sequencing used immunoSEQ multiplex PCR; TCRdb keeps in-frame clones, though not all of them. The sample holds roughly 360,000 clones, approximately 87% seen once. The CDR3 contains 16 residues. The germline CDR1 and CDR2 sequences are SGHKS and YYEKEE (reference sequence). V was clipped by 0 bases and J by 7 bases, with 14 bases between them. Participants had their cohort set by participant-reported clinical history. The receptor was isolated from a woman in her twenties or thirties with acute COVID-19. Sequencing input: PBMCs or T cells enriched from blood (not recorded which). The genes are TRBV5-5 and TRBJ1-6; D is unresolved. The DNA for the CDR3 is TGTGCCAGCAGCTTGGCTCCCGGGAACGGCAATTCACCCCTCCACTTT. It codes for CASSLAPGNGNSPLHF.